This passage covers 29 T cell receptor beta chains from one sample sequenced in a study of T cells in localized non-small cell lung cancer. Sequencing used immunoSEQ multiplex PCR; TCRdb keeps in-frame clones, though not all of them. The data show about 24,000 clones, about nine tenths seen once. Sample: peripheral blood, taken before any cancer treatment. Every receptor here comes from a man aged 35-69 years with stage I squamous cell lung carcinoma.

The rearrangement joins TRBV15 to TRBJ2-6; no clear D. Germline-derived CDR1 and CDR2 are LNHNV and YYDKDF (reference sequence). Trimming removed 3 bases from V and 3 bases from J, with 6 bases in between. The CDR3 runs 14 residues. The CDR3 spells CATSRRIGANVLTF. The CDR3 coding sequence is TGTGCCACCAGCAGGAGAATTGGGGCCAACGTCCTGACTTTC.

V is TRBV27 and J is TRBJ1-1; no clear D gene. CDR3 length: 13 residues. Trimming left V 2 bases short and J 4 bases short, with 8 bases between. Germline values: CDR1 MNHEY, CDR2 SMNVEV (reference sequence). Here the CDR3 reads CASSLGLFTEAFF. DNA for the CDR3: TGTGCCAGCAGTTTAGGACTGTTCACTGAAGCTTTCTTT.

To note about this clone: Germline is not matched at one junction end, which may reflect a read error. This rearrangement joins TRBV6-5 to TRBJ1-2; maybe TRBD1 (6 bases). This CDR3 is 14 amino acids long. From germline, CDR1 is MNHEY and CDR2 SVGAGI. DNA for the CDR3: TGTGCCAGCAGCCGGTTTTTCCCAGGGGAAGTTTTCGCCTTC. Protein product: CASSRFFPGEVFAF.

V usage is TRBV30 and J usage is TRBJ1-4; 9 nucleotides agree with TRBD1. CDR1 is GTSNPN and CDR2 is SVGIG in the germline V gene (reference sequence). This CDR3 is built from 13 residues. V lost 4 bases to trimming and J lost 6 bases; unmatched junction nucleotides: 3. This chain's CDR3 is CAWTGQGYEKLFF. The CDR3 DNA is TGTGCCTGGACGGGACAGGGTTATGAAAAACTGTTTTTT.

V is TRBV7-2 and J is TRBJ1-2; 9 nucleotides align to TRBD1. Germline CDR1 is SGHTA and CDR2 is FQGNSA. After removal of 1 base from V and 4 bases from J, the junction contained 7 bases not matched to a gene. The CDR3 is 16 amino acids. As DNA, the CDR3 is TGTGCCAGCAGCTTAGGGTGGACAGGGGTGGGCTATGGCTACACCTTC. It codes for CASSLGWTGVGYGYTF.

The V gene is TRBV9, the J gene TRBJ2-3; D gene uncertain. The CDR3 has 13 residues. V was pared by 4 bases and J by 6 bases, with 12 bases between. Germline CDR1 is SGDLS and CDR2 is YYNGEE. CDR3 sequence: CASSPTNRDTQYF. In DNA, the CDR3 is TGTGCCAGCAGCCCCACGAACCGTGATACGCAGTATTTT.

This chain connects TRBV27 to TRBJ2-7, with 12 bases that match TRBD1. V trimming: 5 bases; J trimming: 3 bases; junction bases outside the gene matches: 5. Germline V lookup: CDR1 MNHEY, CDR2 SMNVEV (reference sequence). There are 15 residues in the CDR3. The CDR3 is CASSAGTGGFYEQYF. The CDR3 DNA reads TGTGCCAGCAGTGCCGGGACAGGGGGCTTCTACGAGCAGTACTTC.

The rearrangement joins TRBV7-2 to TRBJ2-2, with D perhaps TRBD1 or TRBD2 (5 bases each). With 7 bases removed from V and 3 bases from J, the gap between germline ends came to 21 bases. CDR1 SGHTA and CDR2 FQGNSA come from the germline V gene. The CDR3 is 17 amino acids. The CDR3 DNA is TGTGCCAGCAACCCCCGCGAGGGGCCGGTCCACACCGGGGAGCTGTTTTTT. This codes for CASNPREGPVHTGELFF.

This chain connects TRBV18 to TRBJ2-2; D possibly corresponds to TRBD1 (6 bases). CDR1 KGHSH and CDR2 LQKENI come from the germline V gene. This CDR3 comprises 15 residues. The V and J ends lost 0 bases and 7 bases respectively, with 12 bases between them. The CDR3 sequence is CASSPPPQGNGELFF. CDR3 nucleotide sequence: TGTGCCAGCTCACCACCGCCACAGGGAAACGGGGAGCTGTTTTTT.

In its sample, this clone was seen once. This chain joins TRBV15 and TRBJ2-1; TRBD1 or TRBD2 may be the D gene (6 bases each). CDR1 is LNHNV and CDR2 is YYDKDF in the germline V gene (reference sequence). Trimming stripped 3 bases from V and 5 bases from J, with 20 bases between. There are 17 residues in the CDR3. CDR3 in amino acids: CATSRSRSRGADNEQFF. CDR3 bases: TGTGCCACCAGCAGGTCAAGGTCGAGGGGGGCCGACAATGAGCAGTTCTTC.

The chain recombines TRBV10-3 with TRBJ2-7, with a weak D call TRBD2 (5 bases). V dropped 6 bases and J dropped 0 bases, with 15 bases sitting between them. The CDR3 is 15 amino acids. Germline CDR1 reads ENHRY; CDR2 reads SYGVKD. The chain's CDR3 is CAISGNTRNSYEQYF. CDR3 nucleotide sequence: TGTGCCATCAGCGGGAATACAAGAAACTCCTACGAGCAGTACTTC.

The genes are TRBV19 and TRBJ2-1, with D possibly being TRBD1 or TRBD2 (5 bases each). V was shortened by 4 bases and J by 6 bases, with 13 bases between the two germline ends. Per germline, CDR1 LNHDA and CDR2 SQIVND (reference sequence). The CDR3 runs to 14 residues. This chain's CDR3 is CASSTGAGTNEQFF. CDR3 nucleotides: TGTGCCAGTAGTACCGGGGCCGGGACCAATGAGCAGTTCTTC. Variable domain in full (rest from reference TRBV19 and TRBJ2-1): DGGITQSPKYLFRKEGQNVTLSCEQNLNHDAMYWYRQDPGQGLRLIYYSQIVNDFQKGDIAEGYSVSREKKESFPLTVTSAQKNPTAFYLCASSTGAGTNEQFFGPGTRLTVL.

The J gene is TRBJ1-1, the V gene TRBV9; perhaps TRBD1 as D (5 bases). V lost 2 bases to trimming and J lost 3 bases, with 14 bases between them. The CDR3 runs to 15 residues. Germline CDR1 SGDLS, CDR2 YYNGEE. CDR3: CASSVDGGAYTEAFF. DNA for the CDR3: TGTGCCAGCAGCGTGGATGGAGGGGCCTACACTGAAGCTTTCTTT.

By sample share, this clone is medium-sized. The chain combines TRBV14 with TRBJ1-3; perhaps TRBD1 as D (6 bases). The CDR3 is 13 amino acids. Trimming removed 4 bases from V and 2 bases from J, with 6 bases in between. The germline CDR1 and CDR2 sequences are SGHDN and FVKESK. The CDR3 spells CASSPGAGNTIYF. CDR3 nucleotides: TGTGCCAGCAGCCCAGGGGCTGGAAACACCATATATTTT.

V is TRBV7-2 and J is TRBJ2-3; 8 bases are a match to TRBD2. CDR1 and CDR2 from the germline V gene are SGHTA and FQGNSA. The CDR3 has 13 amino acids. The V and J ends lost 11 bases and 4 bases, in that order; junction bases with no gene match: 8. CDR3 loop: CAVGPGGADTQYF. In DNA form, the CDR3 reads TGTGCCGTTGGCCCGGGGGGGGCAGATACGCAGTATTTT.

The V call is TRBV7-2, the J call TRBJ2-7; the match to TRBD1 covers 7 bases. This CDR3 comprises 14 residues. Germline values: CDR1 SGHTA, CDR2 FQGNSA. Trimming removed 3 bases from V and 4 bases from J; junction bases left unmatched: 6. The CDR3 DNA reads as TGTGCCAGCAGCTTTCGAGGGGGCGCATACGAGCAGTACTTC. Translated: CASSFRGGAYEQYF.

The chain employs TRBV7-8 and TRBJ2-5, with D maybe TRBD2 (5 bases). Germline CDR1 SGHVS, CDR2 FQNEAQ. This CDR3 spans 14 amino acids. V gave up 2 bases and J gave up 5 bases, with 12 bases separating them. This CDR3 is CASSLSAGPETQYF. CDR3 coding DNA: TGTGCCAGCAGCTTATCGGCGGGCCCGGAGACCCAGTACTTC.

This clone was detected a few times. This chain links TRBV29-1 with TRBJ2-7; no clear D gene. The length of the CDR3 is 12 residues. The V gene lost 6 bases and the J gene lost 4 bases, with 13 bases spanning the gap. Germline CDR1 and CDR2: SQVTM and ANQGSEA. This CDR3 reads CSVVLGPYEQYF. In DNA, the CDR3 is TGCAGCGTCGTGTTAGGACCTTACGAGCAGTACTTC.

This clone was picked up a small number of times. Additional DNA sequences in this sample encode the identical CDR3. The CDR3 protein is CASSPTVNTEAFF. The CDR3 DNA is TGTGCCAGCAGCCCCACGGTGAACACTGAAGCTTTCTTT. The V gene is TRBV14, the J gene TRBJ1-1; no clear D gene. The CDR3 totals 13 residues. The V end lost 4 bases, the J end lost 0 bases, and 6 bases lay between the germline ends. Germline V gene sequence: CDR1 SGHDN, CDR2 FVKESK.

The V gene is TRBV7-2, the J gene TRBJ2-1; a possible D gene is TRBD1 (5 bases). V gave up 7 bases and J gave up 7 bases, with 20 bases separating them. Germline CDR1 SGHTA, CDR2 FQGNSA. The CDR3 extends over 15 amino acids. CDR3 protein: CASTAPGVGQNEQFF. The CDR3, as DNA: TGTGCCAGCACGGCCCCGGGCGTTGGACAAAATGAGCAGTTCTTC. Looking up the rest from reference TRBV7-2 and TRBJ2-1 gives the full variable domain: GAGVSQSPSNKVTEKGKDVELRCDPISGHTALYWYRQSLGQGLEFLIYFQGNSAPDKSGLPSDRFSAERTGGSVSTLTIQRTQQEDSAVYLCASTAPGVGQNEQFFGPGTRLTVL.

The V gene is TRBV28, the J gene TRBJ1-1; D gene unclear. Looked up from germline, CDR1 is MDHEN and CDR2 is SYDVKM. V lost 2 bases, J lost 4 bases, and 11 bases lay in between. This CDR3 is 14 amino acids long. The CDR3 nucleotides are TGTGCCAGCAGTTTACGGGGTGTGGTCACTGAAGCTTTCTTT. Translated: CASSLRGVVTEAFF.

J is TRBJ1-3 and V is TRBV5-4; 7 bases are shared with TRBD1. Trimming cost V 3 bases and J 0 bases; bases outside gene matches: 6. This CDR3 contains 16 residues. The germline V gene encodes CDR1 SGHNT and CDR2 YYREEE (reference sequence). The CDR3 DNA is TGTGCCAGCAGCTCGGGACAGATGGGCTCTGGAAACACCATATATTTT. Amino acid sequence: CASSSGQMGSGNTIYF.

The V gene is TRBV19, the J gene TRBJ1-2; TRBD1 might be the D (6 bases). Trimming pared 2 bases from V and 4 bases from J, leaving 14 bases between. Germline V gene data show CDR1 as LNHDA and CDR2 as SQIVND (reference sequence). The CDR3 totals 15 residues. The CDR3 spells CASSISGGYGYGYTF. In DNA form, the CDR3 reads TGTGCCAGTAGTATATCGGGGGGCTACGGCTATGGCTACACCTTC.

The chain joins TRBV18 to TRBJ1-1; the D gene is possibly TRBD1 (5 bases). This CDR3 has 13 residues. Between the trimmed V and J ends, which lost 0 bases and 5 bases, there was a span of 7 bases. Germline CDR1 is KGHSH and CDR2 is LQKENI. The CDR3 here is CASSPPGGTEAFF. CDR3 bases: TGTGCCAGCTCACCACCGGGGGGGACTGAAGCTTTCTTT.

This chain uses TRBV4-3 with TRBJ1-2, with D perhaps TRBD1 (6 bases). The germline CDR1 and CDR2 sequences are LGHNA and YSLEER. The CDR3 spans 15 residues. V gave up 0 bases and J gave up 5 bases, with 13 bases separating them. DNA of the CDR3: TGCGCCAGCAGCCAAGATCCAGGGGTTTTATATGGCTACACCTTC. This encodes CASSQDPGVLYGYTF.

The chain links TRBV19 to TRBJ2-5; unclear D gene. Germline CDR1 and CDR2: LNHDA and SQIVND (reference sequence). Trimming left V 2 bases short and J 3 bases short, with 4 bases between. This CDR3 spans 12 amino acids. The CDR3 nucleotides read TGTGCCAGTAGTATATGGAAAGAGACCCAGTACTTC. This translates into CASSIWKETQYF.

The rearrangement links TRBV5-6 to TRBJ2-3; D remains unclear. The CDR3 extends over 13 amino acids. Germline V gene sequence: CDR1 SGHDT, CDR2 YYEEEE. Trimming took 2 bases from V and 4 from J, leaving 8 bases between them. The CDR3 sequence is CASSFGGADTQYF. The DNA of the CDR3 is TGTGCCAGCAGCTTCGGTGGTGCAGATACGCAGTATTTT. The full variable domain, rest sourced from reference TRBV5-6 and TRBJ2-3, is DAGVTQSPTHLIKTRGQQVTLRCSPKSGHDTVSWYQQALGQGPQFIFQYYEEEERQRGNFPDRFSGHQFPNYSSELNVNALLLGDSALYLCASSFGGADTQYFGPGTRLTVL.

The J gene is TRBJ2-2, the V gene TRBV23-1; TRBD1 matches at 8 bases. TRBV23-1 is identified as an open reading frame with a role that is uncertain. CDR3 length: 14 amino acids. The junction had 7 bases not matched to a gene; V was cut back by 7 bases and J by 6 bases. The CDR3 loop is CASKGDRSSGELFF. The CDR3 DNA follows: TGCGCCAGCAAAGGGGACAGGAGTTCCGGGGAGCTGTTTTTT.

As regards this clone: At one of its ends the junction is not consistent with the germline gene, which may arise from a read error. The gene calls are TRBV7-7 and TRBJ2-5, with D possibly matching TRBD2 (5 bases). This CDR3 region has 14 residues. Looked up from germline, CDR1 is SSHAT and CDR2 is FNYEAQ (reference sequence). The CDR3, as DNA: TGTGCCAGCAGTTTAGCCCCCGGCGGGGAGACCCAGTACTTC. This gives the protein CASSLAPGGETQYF. Using reference TRBV7-7 and TRBJ2-5 for the parts outside the CDR3, the full variable domain is GAGVSQSPRYKVTKRGQDVTLRCDPISSHATLYWYQQALGQGPEFLTYFNYEAQPDKSGLPSDRFSAERPEGSISTLTIQRTEQRDSAMYRCASSLAPGGETQYFGPGTRLLVL.